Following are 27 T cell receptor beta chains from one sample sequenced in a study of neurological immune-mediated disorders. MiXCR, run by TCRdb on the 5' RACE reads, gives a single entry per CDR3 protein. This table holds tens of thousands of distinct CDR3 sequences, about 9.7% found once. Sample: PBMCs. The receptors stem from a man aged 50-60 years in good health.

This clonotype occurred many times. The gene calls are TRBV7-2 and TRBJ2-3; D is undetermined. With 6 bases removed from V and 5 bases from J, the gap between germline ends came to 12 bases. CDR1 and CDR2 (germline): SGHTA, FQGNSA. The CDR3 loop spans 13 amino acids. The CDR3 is CASRAPWVDTQYF. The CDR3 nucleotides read TGTGCCAGCAGGGCGCCTTGGGTAGATACGCAGTATTTT. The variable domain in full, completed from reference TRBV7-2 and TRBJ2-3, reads GAGVSQSPSNKVTEKGKDVELRCDPISGHTALYWYRQSLGQGLEFLIYFQGNSAPDKSGLPSDRFSAERTGGSVSTLTIQRTQQEDSAVYLCASRAPWVDTQYFGPGTRLTVL.

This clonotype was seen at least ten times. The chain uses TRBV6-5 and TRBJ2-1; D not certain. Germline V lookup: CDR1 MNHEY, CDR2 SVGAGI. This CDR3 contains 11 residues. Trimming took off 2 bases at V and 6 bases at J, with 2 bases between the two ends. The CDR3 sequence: CASSYLNEQFF. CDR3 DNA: TGTGCCAGCAGTTACCTCAATGAGCAGTTCTTC.

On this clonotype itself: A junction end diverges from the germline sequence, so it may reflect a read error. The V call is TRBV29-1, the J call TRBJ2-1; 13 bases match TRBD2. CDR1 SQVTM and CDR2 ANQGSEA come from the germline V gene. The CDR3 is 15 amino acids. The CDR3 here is CSGGRGTSGVGERFF. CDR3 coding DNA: TGCAGCGGTGGACGGGGGACTAGCGGGGTGGGGGAGCGGTTCTTC.

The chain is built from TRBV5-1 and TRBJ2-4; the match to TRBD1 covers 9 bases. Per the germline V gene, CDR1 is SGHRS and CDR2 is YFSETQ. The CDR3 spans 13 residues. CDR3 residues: CFSSAGQGNIQYF. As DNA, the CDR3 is TGCTTCAGCAGCGCGGGACAGGGAAACATTCAGTACTTC.

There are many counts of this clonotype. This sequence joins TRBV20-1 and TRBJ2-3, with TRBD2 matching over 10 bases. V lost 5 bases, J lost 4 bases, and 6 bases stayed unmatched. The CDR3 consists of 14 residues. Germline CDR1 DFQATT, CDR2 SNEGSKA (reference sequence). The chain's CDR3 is CSAPPGLASDTQYF. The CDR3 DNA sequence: TGCAGTGCTCCCCCGGGACTAGCGTCAGATACGCAGTATTTT.

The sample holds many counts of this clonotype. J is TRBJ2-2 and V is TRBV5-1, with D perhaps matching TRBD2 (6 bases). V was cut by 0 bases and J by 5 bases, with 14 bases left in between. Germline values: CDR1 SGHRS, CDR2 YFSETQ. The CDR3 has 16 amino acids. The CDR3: CASSLVGTAGTGELFF. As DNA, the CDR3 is TGCGCCAGCAGCTTGGTGGGGACTGCAGGGACCGGGGAGCTGTTTTTT.

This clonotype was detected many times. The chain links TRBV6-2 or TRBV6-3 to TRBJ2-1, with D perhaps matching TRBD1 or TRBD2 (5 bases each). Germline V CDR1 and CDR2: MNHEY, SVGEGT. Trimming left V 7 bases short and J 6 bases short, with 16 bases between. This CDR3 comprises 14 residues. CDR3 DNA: TGTGCCAGCACTAGAGGGGACCCCCTCAATGAGCAGTTCTTC. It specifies CASTRGDPLNEQFF.

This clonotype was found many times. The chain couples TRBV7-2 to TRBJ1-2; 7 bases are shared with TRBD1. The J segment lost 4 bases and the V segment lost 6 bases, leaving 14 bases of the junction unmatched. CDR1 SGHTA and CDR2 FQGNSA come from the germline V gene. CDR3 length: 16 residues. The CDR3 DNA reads TGTGCCAGCAGTCGTCTACCAGGGGGTTCCGGCTATGGCTACACCTTC. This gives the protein CASSRLPGGSGYGYTF.

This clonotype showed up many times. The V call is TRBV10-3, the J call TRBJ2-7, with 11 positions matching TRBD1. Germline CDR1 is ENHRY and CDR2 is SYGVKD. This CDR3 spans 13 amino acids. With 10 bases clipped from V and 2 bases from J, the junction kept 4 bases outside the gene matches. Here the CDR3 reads CATRTGGPYEQYF. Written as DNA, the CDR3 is TGTGCCACCAGGACAGGGGGCCCCTACGAGCAGTACTTC.

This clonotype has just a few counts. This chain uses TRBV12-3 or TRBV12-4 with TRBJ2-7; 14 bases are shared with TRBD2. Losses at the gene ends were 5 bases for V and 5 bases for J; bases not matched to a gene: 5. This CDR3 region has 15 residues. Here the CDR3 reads CASSRLGLAGDEQYF. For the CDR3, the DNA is TGTGCCAGCAGTCGATTGGGACTAGCGGGGGACGAGCAGTACTTC.

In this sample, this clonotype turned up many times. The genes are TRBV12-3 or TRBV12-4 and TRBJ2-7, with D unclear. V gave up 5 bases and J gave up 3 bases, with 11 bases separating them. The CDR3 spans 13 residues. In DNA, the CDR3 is TGTGCCAGCAGTGTCGACCGTAACTACGAGCAGTACTTC. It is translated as CASSVDRNYEQYF.

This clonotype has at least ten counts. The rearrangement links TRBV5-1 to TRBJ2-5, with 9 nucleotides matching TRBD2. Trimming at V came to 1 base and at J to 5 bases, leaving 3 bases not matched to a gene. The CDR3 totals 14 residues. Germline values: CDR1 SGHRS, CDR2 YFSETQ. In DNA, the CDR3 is TGCGCCAGCAGCTTGCGACTAGCGGCCGAGACCCAGTACTTC. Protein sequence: CASSLRLAAETQYF.

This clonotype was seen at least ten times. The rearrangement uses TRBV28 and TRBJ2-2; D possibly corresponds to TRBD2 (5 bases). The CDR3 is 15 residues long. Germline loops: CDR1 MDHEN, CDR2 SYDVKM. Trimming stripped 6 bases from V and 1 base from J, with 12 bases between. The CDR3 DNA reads TGTGCCAGCAGGCTCGGACTGGAGAACACCGGGGAGCTGTTTTTT. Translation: CASRLGLENTGELFF. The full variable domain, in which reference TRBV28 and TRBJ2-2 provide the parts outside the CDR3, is DVKVTQSSRYLVKRTGEKVFLECVQDMDHENMFWYRQDPGLGLRLIYFSYDVKMKEKGDIPEGYSVSREKKERFSLILESASTNQTSMYLCASRLGLENTGELFFGEGSRLTVL.

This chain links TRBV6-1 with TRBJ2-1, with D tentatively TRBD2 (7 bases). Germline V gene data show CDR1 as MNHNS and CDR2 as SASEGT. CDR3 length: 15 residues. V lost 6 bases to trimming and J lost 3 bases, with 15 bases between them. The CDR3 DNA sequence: TGTGCCAGCAGGACTAGGGGGGGGAACTACAATGAGCAGTTCTTC. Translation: CASRTRGGNYNEQFF.

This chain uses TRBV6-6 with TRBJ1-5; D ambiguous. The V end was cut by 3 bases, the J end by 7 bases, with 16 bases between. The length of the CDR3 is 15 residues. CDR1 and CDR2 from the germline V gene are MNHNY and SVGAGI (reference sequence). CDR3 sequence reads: CASSYVAVVGQPQHF. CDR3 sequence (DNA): TGTGCCAGCAGTTATGTGGCAGTTGTCGGCCAGCCCCAGCATTTT.

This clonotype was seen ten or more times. In nucleotides, the CDR3 is TGTGCCAGCTTGGGCCCGCAGCACACCTTC. Protein product: CASLGPQHTF. The chain uses TRBV12-3 or TRBV12-4 and TRBJ1-2; the D is unclear. This CDR3 has 10 residues. V shed 8 bases and J shed 12 bases, with 13 bases lying between them.

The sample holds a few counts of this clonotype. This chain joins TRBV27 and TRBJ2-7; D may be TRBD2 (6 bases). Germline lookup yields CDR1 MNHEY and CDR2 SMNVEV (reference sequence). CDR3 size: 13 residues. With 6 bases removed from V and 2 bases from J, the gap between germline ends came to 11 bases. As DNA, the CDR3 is TGTGCCAGCAGGTTGGCTAGCGCCTACGAGCAGTACTTC. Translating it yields CASRLASAYEQYF.

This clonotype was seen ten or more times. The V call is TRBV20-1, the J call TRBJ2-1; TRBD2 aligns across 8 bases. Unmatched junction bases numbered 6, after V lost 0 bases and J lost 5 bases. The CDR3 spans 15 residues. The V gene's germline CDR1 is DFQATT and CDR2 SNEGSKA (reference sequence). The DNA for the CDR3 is TGCAGTGCTAGAGATGTCGGCGGGGGGAACAATGAGCAGTTCTTC. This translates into CSARDVGGGNNEQFF.

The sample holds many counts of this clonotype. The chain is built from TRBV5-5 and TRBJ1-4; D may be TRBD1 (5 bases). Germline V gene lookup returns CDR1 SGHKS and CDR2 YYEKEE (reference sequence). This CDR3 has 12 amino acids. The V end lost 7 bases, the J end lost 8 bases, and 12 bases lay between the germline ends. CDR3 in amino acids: CASSQAGEKLFF. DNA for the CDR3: TGTGCCAGCTCCCAGGCAGGGGAAAAACTGTTTTTT.

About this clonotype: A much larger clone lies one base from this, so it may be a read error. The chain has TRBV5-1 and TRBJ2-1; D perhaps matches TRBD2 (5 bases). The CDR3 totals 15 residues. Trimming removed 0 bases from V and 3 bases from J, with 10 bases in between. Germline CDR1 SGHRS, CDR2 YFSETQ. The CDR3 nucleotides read TGCGCCAGCAGCTTGGGACTGGGAGACTACAATGAGCAGTTCTTC. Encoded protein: CASSLGLGDYNEQFF.

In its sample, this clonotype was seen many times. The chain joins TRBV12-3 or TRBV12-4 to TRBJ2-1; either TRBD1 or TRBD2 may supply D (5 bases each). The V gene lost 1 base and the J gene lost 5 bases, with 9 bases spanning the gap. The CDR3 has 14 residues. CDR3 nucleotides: TGTGCCAGCAGTTTAGGGGACGGAGACAATGAGCAGTTCTTC. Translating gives CASSLGDGDNEQFF.

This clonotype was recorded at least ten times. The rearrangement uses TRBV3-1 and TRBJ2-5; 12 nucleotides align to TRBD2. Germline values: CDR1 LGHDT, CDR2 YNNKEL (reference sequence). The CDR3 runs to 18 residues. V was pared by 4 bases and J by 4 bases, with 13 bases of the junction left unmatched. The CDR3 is CASSRLPTGTSGPETQYF. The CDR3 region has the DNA TGTGCCAGCAGCCGCCTACCCACCGGGACTAGCGGGCCAGAGACCCAGTACTTC.

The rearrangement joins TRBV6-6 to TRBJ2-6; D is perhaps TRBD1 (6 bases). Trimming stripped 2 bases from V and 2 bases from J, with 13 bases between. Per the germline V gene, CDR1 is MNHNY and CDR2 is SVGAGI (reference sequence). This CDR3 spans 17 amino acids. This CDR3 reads CASSYRQTGPGANVLTF. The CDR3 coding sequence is TGTGCCAGCAGTTACAGACAGACAGGTCCTGGGGCCAACGTCCTGACTTTC.

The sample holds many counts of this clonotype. The CDR3 here is CASSLAPGGSYNEQFF. The CDR3 DNA reads TGCGCCAGCAGCTTGGCTCCAGGGGGCTCCTACAATGAGCAGTTCTTC. The rearrangement uses TRBV5-1 and TRBJ2-1; 7 nucleotides align to TRBD1. Trimming removed 0 bases from V and 0 bases from J; junction bases left unmatched: 3. Germline V lookup: CDR1 SGHRS, CDR2 YFSETQ. The CDR3 runs to 16 residues.

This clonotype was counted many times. The CDR3 bases are TGTGCCAGCAGCTTAGCCCCGACTAACTACGAGCAGTACTTC. It is translated as CASSLAPTNYEQYF. V usage is TRBV7-2 and J usage is TRBJ2-7, with a weak D call TRBD2 (5 bases). CDR1 SGHTA and CDR2 FQGNSA come from the germline V gene. Trimming pared 0 bases from V and 3 bases from J, leaving 9 bases between. The CDR3 extends over 14 amino acids.

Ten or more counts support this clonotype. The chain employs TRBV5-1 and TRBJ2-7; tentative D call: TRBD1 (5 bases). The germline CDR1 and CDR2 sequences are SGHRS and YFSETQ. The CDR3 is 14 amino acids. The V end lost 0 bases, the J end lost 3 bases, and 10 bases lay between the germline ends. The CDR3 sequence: CASSLEGRGYEQYF. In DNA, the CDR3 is TGCGCCAGCAGCTTGGAGGGTAGGGGCTACGAGCAGTACTTC.

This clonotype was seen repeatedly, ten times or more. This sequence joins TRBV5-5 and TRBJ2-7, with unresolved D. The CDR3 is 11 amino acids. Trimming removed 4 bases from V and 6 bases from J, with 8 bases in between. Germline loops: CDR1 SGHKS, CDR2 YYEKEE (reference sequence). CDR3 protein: CASSPGLEQYF. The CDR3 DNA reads TGTGCCAGCAGCCCGGGCCTCGAGCAGTACTTC.